Sequencing of this TCR beta chain was carried out in a study of control samples from healthy donors and cancer patients. The CDR3 has 16 amino acids. CDR1 is MNHNY, CDR2 SVGAGI, per germline (reference sequence). Trimming took 5 bases from V and 7 from J, leaving 21 bases between them. This table comes from immunoSEQ multiplex PCR, and its TCRdb copy is limited to in-frame clones, with some not included. The repertoire consists of around 100,000 clones, with around nine tenths occurring once and the leading ten covering around 3%. The table lists this clone with a few counts. The rearrangement uses TRBV6-6 and TRBJ1-5; D unclear. Material for sequencing was blood. This sequence was found in a human donor in good health. The donor label of this sample is uncertain. CDR3 amino acids: CASSPLGFSTGQPQHF. In DNA form, the CDR3 reads TGTGCCAGCAGTCCCCTGGGGTTTTCGACGGGGCAGCCCCAGCATTTT.